A selection of T cell receptor beta chains follows, all from one sample in a study of PD-L1 blockade in urothelial cancer. TCRdb's copy holds only in-frame clones and misses some; the assay was immunoSEQ multiplex PCR. In the table there are roughly 76,000 clones, approximately 89% of which are singletons. Here the sequenced sample was PBMCs, taken around atezolizumab (anti-PD-L1) treatment. The origin of the receptors is a woman at least 80 years old with urothelial cancer. The CDR3 runs from the conserved cysteine through the conserved F or W. D genes are given only for firm matches. Rows give clone size only sometimes, using once, few, many, or a class for an expanded clone.

size	V	J	D	length	DNA	CDR3
.	TRBV18	TRBJ1-1	.	12	TGTGCCAGCTCTCCCCGTCCCACTGAAGCTTTCTTT	CASSPRPTEAFF
.	TRBV7-3	TRBJ2-1	TRBD2	13	TGTGCCAGCAGCTTAACGGCGGGAGAGGGGCAGTTCTTC	CASSLTAGEGQFF
few	TRBV2	TRBJ2-2	.	12	TGTGCCAGCACGGGGGATGGGAGGGAGCTGTTTTTT	CASTGDGRELFF
.	TRBV29-1	TRBJ2-7	TRBD1	14	TGCAGCGTGACCACCGGGACAGGGTCCTACGAGCAGTACTTC	CSVTTGTGSYEQYF
.	TRBV5-6	TRBJ1-3	.	14	TGTGCCAGCAGCTTGGGCAGCTCTGGAAACACCATATATTTT	CASSLGSSGNTIYF
.	TRBV5-6	TRBJ2-7	TRBD1	13	TGTGCCAGCAGCTTGAACAGGGGCTACGAGCAGTACTTC	CASSLNRGYEQYF
.	TRBV5-1	TRBJ2-1	TRBD2	17	TGCGCCAGCAGCTGGGGACTAGCGGGCCGCGCCTACAATGAGCAGTTCTTC	CASSWGLAGRAYNEQFF
few	TRBV30	TRBJ1-2	TRBD1	15	TGTGCCTGGAGTGCCATTAACAGGGGGTCGAGTGGCTACACCTTC	CAWSAINRGSSGYTF
.	TRBV5-1	TRBJ1-4	TRBD1	15	TGCGCCAGCAGCTTGGAGACAGGGAGAAATGAAAAACTGTTTTTT	CASSLETGRNEKLFF
.	TRBV7-8	TRBJ2-7	.	14	TGTGCCAGCAGCTTAGATAGCGTTGTGGACGAGCAGTACTTC	CASSLDSVVDEQYF
.	TRBV29-1	TRBJ2-4	TRBD2	16	TGCAGCGTTTGGGTAAAACTAGCGGTAGCCAAAAACATTCAGTACTTC	CSVWVKLAVAKNIQYF
.	TRBV6-6	TRBJ2-7	.	13	TGTGCCAGCAGTTATCCGGGGAGAGGCGAGCAGTACTTC	CASSYPGRGEQYF
.	TRBV18	TRBJ2-7	TRBD2	14	TGTGCCAGCTCCGCGGGACTAGCGGGAGACGAGCAGTACTTC	CASSAGLAGDEQYF
.	TRBV5-1	TRBJ1-1	TRBD1	15	TGCGCCAGCAGCTCCGGGACAGGGTGGAACACTGAAGCTTTCTTT	CASSSGTGWNTEAFF
.	TRBV7-2	TRBJ2-7	TRBD1	15	TGTGCCAGCAGCCCTTACCGGGACAGCTCCTACGAGCAGTACTTC	CASSPYRDSSYEQYF
.	TRBV5-1	TRBJ2-3	TRBD2	19	TGCGCCAGCAGCGCAGGGGGTAGCGGGGGAGTCGCTAGCACAGATACGCAGTATTTT	CASSAGGSGGVASTDTQYF
few	TRBV11-2	TRBJ2-7	.	19	TGTGCCAGCAGCTCCCGATTCCAACACCTGGGGGGAGGCTCCTACGAGCAGTACTTC	CASSSRFQHLGGGSYEQYF
few	TRBV5-1	TRBJ2-5	TRBD2	14	TGCGCCAGCAGCTTGTCTAGCGGCCAAGAGACCCAGTACTTC	CASSLSSGQETQYF
.	TRBV7-3	TRBJ2-1	.	14	TGTGCCAGCAGCTCGGGACTCCCCGCTGAAATGCAGTTCTTC	CASSSGLPAEMQFF
once	TRBV7-2	TRBJ2-7	TRBD2	15	TGTGCCAGCAGCCAAAACGCAGCGGGATTCCACGAGCAGTACTTC	CASSQNAAGFHEQYF
.	TRBV28	TRBJ2-7	TRBD2	16	TGTGCCAGCAGTCCACTAGGACTAGCGGGGACCTACGAGCAGTACTTC	CASSPLGLAGTYEQYF
.	TRBV9	TRBJ2-2	TRBD2	18	TGTGCCAGCAGCGTAGTTCCTAGCGGATATACGAACACCGGGGAGCTGTTTTTT	CASSVVPSGYTNTGELFF
.	TRBV7-2	TRBJ1-5	TRBD1	15	TGTGCCAGCAGCCCTATGGGACAGTCATATCAGCCCCAGCATTTT	CASSPMGQSYQPQHF
.	TRBV7-2	TRBJ2-5	TRBD2	14	TGTGCCAGCAGCCGCGGACTAGACCAAGAGACCCAGTACTTC	CASSRGLDQETQYF
.	TRBV6-1	TRBJ1-5	TRBD1	16	TGTGCCAGCAGTGTTAGGTGGGGACAGAACAATCAGCCCCAGCATTTT	CASSVRWGQNNQPQHF
.	TRBV27	TRBJ2-1	TRBD2	16	TGTGCCAGCAGGGTTCTTAGCGGGAGTTATTTCAATGAGCAGTTCTTC	CASRVLSGSYFNEQFF
.	TRBV5-1	TRBJ2-7	TRBD2	16	TGCGCCAGCAGCCCGGGGACTAGCGGGTCCTCCTACGAGCAGTACTTC	CASSPGTSGSSYEQYF
.	TRBV6-6	TRBJ1-1	.	16	TGTGCCAGCAGTTACTTATACAGGGACACGAACACTGAAGCTTTCTTT	CASSYLYRDTNTEAFF
.	TRBV7-9	TRBJ2-5	TRBD1	17	TGTGCCAGCAGCTTCGGACAGGGGGCTGGGAGCCAAGAGACCCAGTACTTC	CASSFGQGAGSQETQYF
.	TRBV5-1	TRBJ2-1	.	15	TGCGCCAGCAACCCGGGGGGCGCGGAGGAAGGTGAGCAGTTCTTC	CASNPGGAEEGEQFF
.	TRBV6-1	TRBJ2-1	.	15	TGTGCCAGCAGTGAACGCTTGAGCTCCTACAATGAGCAGTTCTTC	CASSERLSSYNEQFF
.	TRBV29-1	TRBJ2-4	TRBD1	12	TGCAGCGTACGGACAGGGTCGAACATTCAGTACTTC	CSVRTGSNIQYF
.	TRBV6-6	TRBJ2-3	.	16	TGTGCCAGCAGTTACTATGTAGGAGTCGTCGGAGATACGCAGTATTTT	CASSYYVGVVGDTQYF
.	TRBV27	TRBJ1-1	.	14	TGTGCCAGCAATCAGGGAGGGATGAACACTGAAGCTTTCTTT	CASNQGGMNTEAFF
.	TRBV7-9	TRBJ2-7	.	13	TGTGCCAGCAGCTCCGACAAACCCTACGAGCAGTACTTC	CASSSDKPYEQYF
.	TRBV2	TRBJ2-7	.	12	TGTGCCAGCAGTGACGGGACCTACGAGCAGTACTTC	CASSDGTYEQYF
.	TRBV9	TRBJ2-1	TRBD2	15	TGTGCCAGCAGCCCGGGACTAGCGGGAGGGCCTGGGCAGTTCTTC	CASSPGLAGGPGQFF
.	TRBV9	TRBJ2-7	.	15	TGTGCCAGCAGCGTAGAGGAGCGGCCAGCAAGCGAGCAGTACTTC	CASSVEERPASEQYF
.	TRBV7-3	TRBJ2-3	TRBD2	16	TGTGCCAGCAGCTTAGGACTAGCGGGATTCACAGATACGCAGTATTTT	CASSLGLAGFTDTQYF
.	TRBV10-1	TRBJ2-3	TRBD2	15	TGCGCCAGCAGTGACGGTGGACTAGCGGGAGACGCGCAGTATTTT	CASSDGGLAGDAQYF
.	TRBV6-1	TRBJ2-7	TRBD1	14	TGTGCCAGCAGAAAGGACAGGGTTTCCTACGAGCAGTACTTC	CASRKDRVSYEQYF
.	TRBV5-1	TRBJ1-4	.	15	TGCGCCAGCAGCTGGGGGGGAGGTCAAGATGAAAAACTGTTTTTT	CASSWGGGQDEKLFF
once	TRBV28	TRBJ1-1	.	14	TGTGCCTCCGCCCGCGTCGCGATGCATACTGAAGCTTTCTTT	CASARVAMHTEAFF
.	TRBV4-1	TRBJ2-7	.	14	TGCGCCAGCAGCCAAGAGGCCCACTCCTACGAGCAGTACTTC	CASSQEAHSYEQYF
.	TRBV5-1	TRBJ2-7	.	12	TGCGCCAGCAGCTCAGTCTCCTACGAGCAGTACTTC	CASSSVSYEQYF
.	TRBV15	TRBJ2-3	.	16	TGTGCCACCAGCAATAATCTCCCCGCGAACACAGATACGCAGTATTTT	CATSNNLPANTDTQYF
.	TRBV14	TRBJ2-1	TRBD1	15	TGTGCCAGCAGCCTTTTCGGGGACAGGGGCTATGAGCAGTTCTTC	CASSLFGDRGYEQFF
.	TRBV15	TRBJ1-1	.	16	TGTGCCACCAGCAGAGATCTTGGGAGGGAACACACTGAAGCTTTCTTT	CATSRDLGREHTEAFF